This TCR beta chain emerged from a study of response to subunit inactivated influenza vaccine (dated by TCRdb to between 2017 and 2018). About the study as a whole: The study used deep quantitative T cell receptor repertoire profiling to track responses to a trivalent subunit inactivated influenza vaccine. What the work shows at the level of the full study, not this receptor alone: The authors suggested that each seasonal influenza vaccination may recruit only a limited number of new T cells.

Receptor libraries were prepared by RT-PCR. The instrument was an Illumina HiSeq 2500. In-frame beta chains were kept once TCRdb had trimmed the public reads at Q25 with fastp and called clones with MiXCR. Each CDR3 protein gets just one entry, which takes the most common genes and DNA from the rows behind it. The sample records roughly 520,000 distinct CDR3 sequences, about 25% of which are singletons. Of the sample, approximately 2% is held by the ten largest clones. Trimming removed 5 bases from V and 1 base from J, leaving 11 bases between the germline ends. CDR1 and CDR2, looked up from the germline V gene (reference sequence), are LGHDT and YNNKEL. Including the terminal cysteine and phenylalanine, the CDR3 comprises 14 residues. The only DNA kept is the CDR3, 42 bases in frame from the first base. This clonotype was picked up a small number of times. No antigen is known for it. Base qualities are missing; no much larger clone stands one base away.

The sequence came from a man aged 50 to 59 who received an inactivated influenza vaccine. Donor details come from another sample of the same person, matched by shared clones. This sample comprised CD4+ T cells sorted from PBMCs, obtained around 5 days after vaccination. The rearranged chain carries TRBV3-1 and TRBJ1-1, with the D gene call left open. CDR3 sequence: CASSYYGANTEAFF. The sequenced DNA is TGTGCCAGCAGCTACTACGGAGCGAACACTGAAGCTTTCTTT.